Sequencing of this T cell receptor beta chain was carried out in a study of T cell repertoires in cytomegalovirus infection. Study-level information: Signatures in public TCR beta sequences pointed to both CMV infection and matching HLA type. General study findings and limits: The ex vivo response was dominated by HLA-C-restricted CMV-specific TCR beta clonotypes. Cumulative frequency (of public TCR beta family members) identified carriers of CMV plus the relevant HLA.

Many counts were recorded for this clonotype. Its target is unknown. The V gene's germline CDR1 is SGHNT and CDR2 YENEEA. This CDR3 contains 14 residues. Trimming at V came to 6 bases and at J to 1 base, leaving 4 bases not matched to a gene. MiXCR was run by TCRdb on the reads, yielding one entry per CDR3 protein. Among around 260,000 distinct CDR3 sequences listed, roughly 10% were seen once. The TCR comes from a human donor in good health (CMV status not recorded). Some clones in this sample may be carry-over from other donors' samples. Sequencing used PBMCs. The rearrangement uses TRBV11-3 and TRBJ2-5, with 8 bases matching TRBD1. DNA of the CDR3: TGTGCCAGCAGTTGGACAGGGTCCCAAGAGACCCAGTACTTC. This translates into CASSWTGSQETQYF. The full variable domain, with the rest looked up from reference TRBV11-3 and TRBJ2-5, is EAGVVQSPRYKIIEKKQPVAFWCNPISGHNTLYWYLQNLGQGPELLIRYENEEAVDDSQLPKDRFSAERLKGVDSTLKIQPAELGDSAVYLCASSWTGSQETQYFGPGTRLLVL.